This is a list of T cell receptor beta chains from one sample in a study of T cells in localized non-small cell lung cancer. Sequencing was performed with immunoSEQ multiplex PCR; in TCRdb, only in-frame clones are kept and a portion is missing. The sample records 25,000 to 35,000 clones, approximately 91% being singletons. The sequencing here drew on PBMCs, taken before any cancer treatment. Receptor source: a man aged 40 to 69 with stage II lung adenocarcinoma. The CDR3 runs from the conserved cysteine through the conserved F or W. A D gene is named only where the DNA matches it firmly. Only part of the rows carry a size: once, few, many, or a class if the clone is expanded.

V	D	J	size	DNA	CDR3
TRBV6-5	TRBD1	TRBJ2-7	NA	TGTGCCAGCAGACAGGGGGGTAGATACGAGCAGTACTTC	CASRQGGRYEQYF
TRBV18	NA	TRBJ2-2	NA	TGTGCCAGCTCACCGCTCGGGGTCCCGAACACCGGGGAGCTGTTTTTT	CASSPLGVPNTGELFF
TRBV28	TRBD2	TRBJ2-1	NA	TGTGCCAGCAGTTTAGATGTAGCGGGAGTGCTCAATGAGCAGTTCTTC	CASSLDVAGVLNEQFF
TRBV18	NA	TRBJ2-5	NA	TGTGCCAGCTCACGGGCAGGAGCGGCCCAAGAGACCCAGTACTTC	CASSRAGAAQETQYF
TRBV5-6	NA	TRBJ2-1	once	TGTGCCAGCGGTGAGACAGGCTACAATGAGCAGTTCTTC	CASGETGYNEQFF
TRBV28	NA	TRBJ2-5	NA	TGTGCCAGCAGTTTGCGTTCTGTGTCGAGACAACCCAAACGCTACGGGCAGTACTTC	CASSLRSVSRQPKRYGQYF
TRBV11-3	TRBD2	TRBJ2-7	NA	TGTGCCAGCAGCTCCCTCCCAGCGGGAGTCTACGAGCAGTACTTC	CASSSLPAGVYEQYF
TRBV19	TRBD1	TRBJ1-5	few	TGTGCCAGTAGTCTAGGACAGGGGGCTGCTCAGCCCCAGCATTTT	CASSLGQGAAQPQHF
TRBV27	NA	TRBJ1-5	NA	TGTGCCAGCAGTTTATCGTTCGCGTTGTACCAGCATTTT	CASSLSFALYQHF
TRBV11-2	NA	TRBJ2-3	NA	TGTGCCAGCAGCCAACAGGGTTCCCACACAGATACGCAGTATTTT	CASSQQGSHTDTQYF
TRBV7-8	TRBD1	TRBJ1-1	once	TGTGCCAGCAGCGCCTTAGACAGGGGGCCGGGCACTGAAGCTTTCTTT	CASSALDRGPGTEAFF
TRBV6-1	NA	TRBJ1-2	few	TGTGCCAGCAGTGAACTTGGGACACCCGTTTCTAACTATGGCTACACCTTC	CASSELGTPVSNYGYTF
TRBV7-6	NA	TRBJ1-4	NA	TGTGCCAGCAGTTCACGGGACTCGGCGCATGAAAAACTGTTTTTT	CASSSRDSAHEKLFF
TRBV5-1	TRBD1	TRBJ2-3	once	TGCGCCAGCCGACGGGGACAGTCTAGCACAGATACGCAGTATTTT	CASRRGQSSTDTQYF
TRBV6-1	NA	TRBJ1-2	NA	TGTGCCAGCAGTGAAATGTGGGATCCGGGCTACACCTTC	CASSEMWDPGYTF
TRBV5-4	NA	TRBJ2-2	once	TGTGCCAGCAGCTTGGACCGACACACCGGGGAGCTGTTTTTT	CASSLDRHTGELFF
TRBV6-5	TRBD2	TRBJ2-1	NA	TGTGCCAGCAGTTCCACCAGGACTAGCAATGAGCAGTTCTTC	CASSSTRTSNEQFF
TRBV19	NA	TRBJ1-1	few	TGTGCCAGTTCGCAACCACAGGTTGAAGCTTTCTTT	CASSQPQVEAFF
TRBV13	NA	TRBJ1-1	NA	TGTGCCAGCAGCTTAATCGGAGGGGGTGCCACTGAAGCTTTCTTT	CASSLIGGGATEAFF
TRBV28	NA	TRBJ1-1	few	TGTGCCAGCGGACGACAGGCTGAAGCTTTCTTT	CASGRQAEAFF
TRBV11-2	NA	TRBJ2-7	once	TGTGCCAGCAGCTTAGATTCCTACGAGCAGTACTTC	CASSLDSYEQYF
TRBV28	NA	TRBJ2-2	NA	TGTGCCAGCAGAACCGGGACCACGAACACCGGGGAGCTGTTTTTT	CASRTGTTNTGELFF
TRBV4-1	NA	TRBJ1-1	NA	TGCGCCAGCAGCCATTACCGGGCCCTAGAACTGAACACTGAAGCTTTCTTT	CASSHYRALELNTEAFF
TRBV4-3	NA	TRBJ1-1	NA	TGCGCCAGCAGCCAAGGGCGGGGAGCTGCTTTCTTT	CASSQGRGAAFF
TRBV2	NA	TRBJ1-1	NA	TGTGCCAGCAGTGAAGCAGGGCAGGGTACCAACACTGAAGCTTTCTTT	CASSEAGQGTNTEAFF
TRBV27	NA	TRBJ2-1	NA	TGTGCCAGCAGTTTGACCCCCTACAATGAGCAGTTCTTC	CASSLTPYNEQFF
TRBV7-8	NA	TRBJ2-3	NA	TGTGCCAGCAGCCGGAGCGAGACAGATACGCAGTATTTT	CASSRSETDTQYF
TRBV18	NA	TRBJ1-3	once	TGTGCCAGCTCACCTCCCCTGGGGCCTGGAAACACCATATATTTT	CASSPPLGPGNTIYF
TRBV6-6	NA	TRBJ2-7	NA	TGTGCCAGCAGTTACCCTGGAGACCTGTCCTTC	CASSYPGDLSF
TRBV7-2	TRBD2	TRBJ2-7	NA	TGTGCCAGCAGCTTAGCCACTAGCGGGAGCTACGAGCAGTACTTC	CASSLATSGSYEQYF
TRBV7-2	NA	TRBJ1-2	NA	TGTGCCAGCAGCTTAGAGTCCGGGGGCTACACCTTC	CASSLESGGYTF
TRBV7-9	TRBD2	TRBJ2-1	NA	TGTGCCAGCAGCTTAGGTAGGGCTAGCGGGAACAATGAGCAGTTCTTC	CASSLGRASGNNEQFF
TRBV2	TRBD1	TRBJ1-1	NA	TGTGCCAGCAGGGGCAGGGGGCTCGCAGCTTTCTTT	CASRGRGLAAFF
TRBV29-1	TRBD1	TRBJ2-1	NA	TGCAGCGGTGGACAGGGCGGTATCAATGAGCAGTTCTTC	CSGGQGGINEQFF
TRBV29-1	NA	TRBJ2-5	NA	TGCAGCGTTGAAAGCCCATCCCAGTACTTC	CSVESPSQYF
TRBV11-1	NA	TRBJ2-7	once	TGTGCCAGCAGCTTAGAGAGCCACTCCTACGAGCAGTACTTC	CASSLESHSYEQYF
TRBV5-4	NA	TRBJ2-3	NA	TGTGCCAGCAGCTTGGCCGGGTGGGCAGATACGCAGTATTTT	CASSLAGWADTQYF
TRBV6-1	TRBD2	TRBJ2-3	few	TGTGCCAGCAGCACTAGCGGTTACACAGATACGCAGTATTTT	CASSTSGYTDTQYF
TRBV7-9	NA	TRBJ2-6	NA	TGTGCCAGCAGCTTAGCTGGGGCCAACGTCCTGACTTTC	CASSLAGANVLTF
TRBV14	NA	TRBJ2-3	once	TGTGCCAGCCCCCGGGTGGAGGGAGCGGGCACAGATACGCAGTATTTT	CASPRVEGAGTDTQYF
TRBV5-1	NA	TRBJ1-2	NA	TGCGCCAGCAGCTTGGCCGGGGACCCAAGATCCTATGGCTACACCTTC	CASSLAGDPRSYGYTF
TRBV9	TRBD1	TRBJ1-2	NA	TGTGCCAGCAGCGTAGGGCGACAGGGAGCGAATGGCTACACCTTC	CASSVGRQGANGYTF
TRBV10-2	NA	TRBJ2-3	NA	TGCGCCAGCAGTGAGTCGACTAGAGCAGATACGCAGTATTTT	CASSESTRADTQYF
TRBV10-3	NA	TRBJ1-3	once	TGTGCCATCTGGGGGGGCTCTGGAAACACCATATATTTT	CAIWGGSGNTIYF
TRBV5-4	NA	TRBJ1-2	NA	TGTGCCAGCAGCCGGGAGATCGCCGGGTACAGCGATGGCTACACCTTC	CASSREIAGYSDGYTF